These T cell receptor beta chains were read from a single sample in a study of shared clonotypes between healthy human individuals. Some clones are missing from TCRdb's copy, which holds only in-frame ones; the method was immunoSEQ multiplex PCR. Here the sample spans roughly 1,600,000 clones, just under 99% being singletons. Input material: naive CD4+ T cells sorted from blood. Every receptor here comes from a man aged 25 to 40 in good health. CDR3s include the opening cysteine and the closing phenylalanine or tryptophan. A D gene is named only where the DNA matches it firmly. Only some rows state a clone size, as once, few, many or a class for expanded clones.

TRBV7-9	TRBD1	TRBJ1-4	NA	TGTGCCAGCAGCGAACAGGGGGAAAAACTGTTTTTT	CASSEQGEKLFF
TRBV6-1	TRBD2	TRBJ2-7	NA	TGTGCCAGCAGGGGGAGGGGAGGCCTGTGGTACGAGCAGTACTTC	CASRGRGGLWYEQYF
TRBV5-1	NA	TRBJ2-5	NA	TGCGCCAGCAGCCCTGGACGGTACCAAGAGACCCAGTACTTC	CASSPGRYQETQYF
TRBV27	NA	TRBJ2-1	NA	TGTGCCAGCAGTTTGGGGATGAGCTCCTACAATGAGCAGTTCTTC	CASSLGMSSYNEQFF
TRBV7-6	TRBD1	TRBJ2-5	NA	TGTGCCAGCAGCCCGGGACAGGGGGCAGGGGGGACCCAGTACTTC	CASSPGQGAGGTQYF
TRBV7-6	NA	TRBJ2-1	NA	TGTGCCAGCAGCTTAGACCCCACACGGAACAATGAGCAGTTCTTC	CASSLDPTRNNEQFF
TRBV5-4	TRBD1	TRBJ1-2	NA	TGTGCCAGCAGCCTCCCTTCGTTACGGGGACAGTATGGCTACACCTTC	CASSLPSLRGQYGYTF
TRBV18	NA	TRBJ1-5	NA	TGTGCCAGCTCACCCGTGACAGTAAACGGCAATCAGCCCCAGCATTTT	CASSPVTVNGNQPQHF
TRBV2	NA	TRBJ1-4	NA	TGTGCCAGCAGTGAGTTAGCAACTAATGAAAAACTGTTTTTT	CASSELATNEKLFF
TRBV9	NA	TRBJ2-2	NA	TGTGCCAGCAGCGTAGCGGGTAAAACCGGGGAGCTGTTTTTT	CASSVAGKTGELFF
TRBV5-1	NA	TRBJ1-5	once	TGCGCCAGCAGCTTGGTCGGGGGGAGCAATCAGCCCCAGCATTTT	CASSLVGGSNQPQHF
TRBV28	NA	TRBJ2-7	NA	TGTGCCAGCAGTTTCGTTTCTGACGAGCAGTACTTC	CASSFVSDEQYF
TRBV19	TRBD1	TRBJ1-5	NA	TGTGCCAGTAGTCCCGTGGAGGGACAGCCGCTTAATCAGCCCCAGCATTTT	CASSPVEGQPLNQPQHF
TRBV27	NA	TRBJ1-4	NA	TGTGCCAGCAGGGGGGCTAAGGGGGGCGCAGAAAAACTGTTTTTT	CASRGAKGGAEKLFF
TRBV7-9	NA	TRBJ1-1	once	TGTGCCAGCAGCTTCAACAAGAACACTGAAGCTTTCTTT	CASSFNKNTEAFF
TRBV29-1	NA	TRBJ1-1	NA	TGCAGCGTTGTAGTAAGGGGATATAGGACTGAAGCTTTCTTT	CSVVVRGYRTEAFF
TRBV6-1	NA	TRBJ1-1	NA	TGTGCCAGCAAGACAGGACCGAACACTGAAGCTTTCTTT	CASKTGPNTEAFF
TRBV4-3	TRBD2	TRBJ2-3	NA	TGCGCCAGCAGCCAGTCAGCGGGAGAGACAGATACGCAGTATTTT	CASSQSAGETDTQYF
TRBV6-5	TRBD2	TRBJ2-1	NA	TGTGCCAGCAGTTACACCGGGACTAGCAACGATGAGCAGTTCTTC	CASSYTGTSNDEQFF
TRBV19	NA	TRBJ1-5	NA	TGTGCCAGTAGTCCGCCCGGGTTCTATAGCAATCAGCCCCAGCATTTT	CASSPPGFYSNQPQHF